This entry concerns a single T cell receptor beta chain. Antigen unknown. The Oncomine TCR Beta short-read assay was applied to DNA of cultured CD4+ T cells. In TCRdb, the PCR reads were re-called with MiXCR into one record per CDR3 protein. This table holds under 25,000 distinct CDR3 sequences, 35% found once. Germline V gene sequence: CDR1 MDHEN, CDR2 SYDVKM. V gave up 4 bases and J gave up 2 bases, with 10 bases separating them. This CDR3 contains 14 residues. This sample was included in a study of vaccination and CD4 T cells after COVID-19. Study-wide context: Cultures that served as controls received a CEFX pool, an HIV-1 Nef pool, or no peptide.

This sample's time point: late sampling 161 to 241 days after vaccination in a few convalescent patients. Indicated treatment: roughly 10-day PBMC culture with coronavirus spike peptide pools or control peptides (ViraFEST assay). First, ViraFEST expanded antigen-specific T cells with peptide pools, and next it sequenced the TCRs. PCR tests turned positive between March and December 2020, before US Alpha, Beta and Delta variants. Study findings and constraints: 304 of 307 vaccine-specific clones from convalescent patients were spike mono-reactive.

The chain employs TRBV28 and TRBJ2-3; D gene ambiguous. The sequence was obtained from a human donor who had recovered from COVID-19. Material: CD4+ T cells from blood, cultured in vitro, obtained about 7 months after SARS-CoV-2 vaccination. DNA of the CDR3: TGTGCCAGCAGTTCACGTAGGTCCACAGATACGCAGTATTTT. Translated: CASSSRRSTDTQYF.